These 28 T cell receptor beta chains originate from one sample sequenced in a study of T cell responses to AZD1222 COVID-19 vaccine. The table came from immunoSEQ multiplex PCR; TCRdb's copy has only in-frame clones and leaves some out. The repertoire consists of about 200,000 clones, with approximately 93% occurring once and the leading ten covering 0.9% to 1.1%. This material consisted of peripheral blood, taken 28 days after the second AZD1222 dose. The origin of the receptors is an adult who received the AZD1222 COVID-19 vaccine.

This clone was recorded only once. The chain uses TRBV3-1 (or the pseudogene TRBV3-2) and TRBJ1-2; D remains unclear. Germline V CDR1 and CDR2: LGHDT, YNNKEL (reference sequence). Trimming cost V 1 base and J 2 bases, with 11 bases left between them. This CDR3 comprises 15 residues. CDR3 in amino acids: CASSQAPGGNYGYTF. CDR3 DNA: TGTGCCAGCAGCCAAGCGCCAGGAGGGAACTATGGCTACACCTTC.

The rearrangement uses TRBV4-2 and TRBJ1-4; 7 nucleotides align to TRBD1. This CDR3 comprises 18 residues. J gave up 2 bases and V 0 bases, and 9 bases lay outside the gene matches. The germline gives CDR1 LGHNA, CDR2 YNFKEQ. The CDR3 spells CASSQDMDDRATNEKLFF. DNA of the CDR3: TGTGCCAGCAGCCAAGATATGGATGACAGGGCGACTAATGAAAAACTGTTTTTT.

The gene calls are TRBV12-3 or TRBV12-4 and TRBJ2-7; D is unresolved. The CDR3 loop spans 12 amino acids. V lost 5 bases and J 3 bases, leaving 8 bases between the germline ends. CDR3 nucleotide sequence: TGTGCCAGCAGTCCCCACGGCTACGAGCAGTACTTC. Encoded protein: CASSPHGYEQYF.

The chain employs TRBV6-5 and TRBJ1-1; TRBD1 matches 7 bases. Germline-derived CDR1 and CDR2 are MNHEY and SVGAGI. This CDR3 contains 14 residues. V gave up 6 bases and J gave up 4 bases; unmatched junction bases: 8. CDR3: CASRILTGSTEAFF. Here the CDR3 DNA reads TGTGCCAGCAGAATATTGACAGGGAGCACTGAAGCTTTCTTT.

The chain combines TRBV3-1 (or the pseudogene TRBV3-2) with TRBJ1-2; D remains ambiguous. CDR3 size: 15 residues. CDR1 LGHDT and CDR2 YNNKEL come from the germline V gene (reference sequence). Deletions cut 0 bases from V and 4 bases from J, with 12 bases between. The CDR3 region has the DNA TGTGCCAGCAGCCAAGAAGTTAGGGCTGTCTATGGCTACACCTTC. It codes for CASSQEVRAVYGYTF.

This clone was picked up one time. The CDR3 here is CASSRKGVPQETQYF. The CDR3 DNA reads as TGCGCCAGCAGTAGGAAGGGAGTACCCCAAGAGACCCAGTACTTC. This chain joins TRBV5-1 and TRBJ2-5, with D possibly matching TRBD2 (5 bases). The V gene's germline CDR1 is SGHRS and CDR2 YFSETQ. CDR3 size: 15 residues. Trimming cost V 5 bases and J 1 base, with 15 bases left between them.

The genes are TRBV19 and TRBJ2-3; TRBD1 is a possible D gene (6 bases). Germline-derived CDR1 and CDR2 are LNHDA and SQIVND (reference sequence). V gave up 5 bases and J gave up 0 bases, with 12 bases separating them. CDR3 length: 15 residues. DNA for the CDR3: TGTGCCAGTAGTGCCGGACAGCCTAGCACAGATACGCAGTATTTT. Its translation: CASSAGQPSTDTQYF.

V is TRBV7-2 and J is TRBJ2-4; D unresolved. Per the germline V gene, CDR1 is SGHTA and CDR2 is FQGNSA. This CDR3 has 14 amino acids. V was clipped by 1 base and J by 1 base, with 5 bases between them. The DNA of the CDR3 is TGTGCCAGCAGCTTAGTTCAGGCCAAAAACATTCAGTACTTC. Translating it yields CASSLVQAKNIQYF.

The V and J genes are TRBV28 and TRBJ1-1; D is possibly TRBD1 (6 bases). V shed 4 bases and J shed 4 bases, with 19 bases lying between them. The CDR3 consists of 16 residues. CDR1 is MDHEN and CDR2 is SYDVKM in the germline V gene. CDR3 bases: TGTGCCAGCAGTTCTCAAAAACAGGGCGTAGGCACTGAAGCTTTCTTT. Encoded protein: CASSSQKQGVGTEAFF.

The CDR3 reads CASSYDSSSGNTIYF. CDR3 bases: TGTGCCAGCAGTTACGACAGCTCCTCTGGAAACACCATATATTTT. This chain connects TRBV6-5 to TRBJ1-3; tentative D call: TRBD1 (5 bases). Looked up from germline, CDR1 is MNHEY and CDR2 is SVGAGI. This CDR3 contains 15 residues. Deletions cut 2 bases from V and 0 bases from J, with 8 bases between.

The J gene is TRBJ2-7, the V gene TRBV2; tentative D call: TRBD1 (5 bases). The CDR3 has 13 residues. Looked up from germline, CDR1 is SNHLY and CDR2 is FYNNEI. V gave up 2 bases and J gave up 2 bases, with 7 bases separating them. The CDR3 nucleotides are TGTGCCAGCAGTGAAACGACAGCCTACGAGCAGTACTTC. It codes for CASSETTAYEQYF.

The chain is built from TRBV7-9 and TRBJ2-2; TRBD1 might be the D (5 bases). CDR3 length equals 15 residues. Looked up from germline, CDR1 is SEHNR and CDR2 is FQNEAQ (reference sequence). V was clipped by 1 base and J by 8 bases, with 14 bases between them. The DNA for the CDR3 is TGTGCCAGCAGCTTAGGGGGAACAGGCCTGGGGGAGCTGTTTTTT. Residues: CASSLGGTGLGELFF.

The CDR3 sequence: CASRTSGGTGELFF. The CDR3 bases are TGTGCCAGCAGGACTAGCGGGGGGACCGGGGAGCTGTTTTTT. V and J are TRBV11-3 and TRBJ2-2, with 13 bases that match TRBD2. CDR1 and CDR2 from the germline V gene are SGHNT and YENEEA. The CDR3 loop spans 14 amino acids. V lost 6 bases, J lost 5 bases, and 0 bases stayed unmatched.

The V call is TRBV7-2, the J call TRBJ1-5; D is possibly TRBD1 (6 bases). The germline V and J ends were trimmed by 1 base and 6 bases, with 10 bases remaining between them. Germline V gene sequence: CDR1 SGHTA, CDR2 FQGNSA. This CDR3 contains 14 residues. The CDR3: CASSLVGGLQPQHF. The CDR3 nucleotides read TGTGCCAGCAGCTTAGTGGGGGGCCTTCAGCCCCAGCATTTT.

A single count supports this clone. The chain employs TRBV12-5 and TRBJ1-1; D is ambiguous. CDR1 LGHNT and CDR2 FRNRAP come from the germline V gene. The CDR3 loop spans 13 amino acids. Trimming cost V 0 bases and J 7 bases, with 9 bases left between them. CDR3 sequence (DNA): TGTGCTAGTGGTTTGGTACCGGGCCTTGAAGCTTTCTTT. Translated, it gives CASGLVPGLEAFF.

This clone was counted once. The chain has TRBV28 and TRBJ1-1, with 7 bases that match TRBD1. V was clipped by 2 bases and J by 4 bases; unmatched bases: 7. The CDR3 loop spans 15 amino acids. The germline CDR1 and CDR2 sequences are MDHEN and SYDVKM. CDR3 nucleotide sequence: TGTGCCAGCAGTTTAAGGGGGCCAGGTGGCACTGAAGCTTTCTTT. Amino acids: CASSLRGPGGTEAFF.

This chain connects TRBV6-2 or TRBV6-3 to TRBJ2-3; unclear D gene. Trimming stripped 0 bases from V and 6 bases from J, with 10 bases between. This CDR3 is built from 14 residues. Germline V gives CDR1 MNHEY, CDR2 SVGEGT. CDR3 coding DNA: TGTGCCAGCAGTTACTCCTCCCTTCTCGATACGCAGTATTTT. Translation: CASSYSSLLDTQYF.

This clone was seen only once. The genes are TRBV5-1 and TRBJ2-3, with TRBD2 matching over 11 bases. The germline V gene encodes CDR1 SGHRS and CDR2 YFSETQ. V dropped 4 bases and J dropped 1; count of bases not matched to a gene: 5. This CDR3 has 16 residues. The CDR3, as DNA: TGCGCCAGCAGCATTACACTAGCGGGGGGCACAGATACGCAGTATTTT. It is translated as CASSITLAGGTDTQYF.

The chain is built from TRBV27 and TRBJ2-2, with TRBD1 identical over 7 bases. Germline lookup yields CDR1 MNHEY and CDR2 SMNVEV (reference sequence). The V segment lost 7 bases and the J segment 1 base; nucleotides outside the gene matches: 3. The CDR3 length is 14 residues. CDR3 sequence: CASKGAWNTGELFF. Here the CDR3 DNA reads TGTGCCAGCAAGGGGGCTTGGAACACCGGGGAGCTGTTTTTT.

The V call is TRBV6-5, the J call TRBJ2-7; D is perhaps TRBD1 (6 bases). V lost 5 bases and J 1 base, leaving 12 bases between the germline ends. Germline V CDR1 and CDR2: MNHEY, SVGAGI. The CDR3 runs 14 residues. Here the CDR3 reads CASSRTGPSYEQYF. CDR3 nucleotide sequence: TGTGCCAGCAGTAGAACAGGGCCGTCCTACGAGCAGTACTTC.

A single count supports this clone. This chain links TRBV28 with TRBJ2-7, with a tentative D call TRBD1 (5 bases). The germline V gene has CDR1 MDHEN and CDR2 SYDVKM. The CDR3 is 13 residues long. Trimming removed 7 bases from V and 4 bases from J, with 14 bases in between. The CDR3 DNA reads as TGTGCCAGCACGGTGCCAGGGCAGTACGAGCAGTACTTC. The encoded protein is CASTVPGQYEQYF.

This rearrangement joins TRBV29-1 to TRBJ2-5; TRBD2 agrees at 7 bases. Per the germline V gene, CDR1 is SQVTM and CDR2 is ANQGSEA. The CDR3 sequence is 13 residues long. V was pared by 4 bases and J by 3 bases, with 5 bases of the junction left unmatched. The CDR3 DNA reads TGCAGCGTTGGTCGGCTAGCGGAAGAGACCCAGTACTTC. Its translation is CSVGRLAEETQYF.

CDR3 sequence: CASSFGQGAEETQYF. Here the CDR3 DNA reads TGTGCCAGCAGCTTCGGACAGGGCGCAGAGGAGACCCAGTACTTC. The chain carries TRBV11-3 and TRBJ2-5; 8 bases fit TRBD1. Germline V gene lookup returns CDR1 SGHNT and CDR2 YENEEA. The CDR3 runs to 15 residues. V shed 3 bases and J 5 bases; nucleotides not matched to a gene: 8.

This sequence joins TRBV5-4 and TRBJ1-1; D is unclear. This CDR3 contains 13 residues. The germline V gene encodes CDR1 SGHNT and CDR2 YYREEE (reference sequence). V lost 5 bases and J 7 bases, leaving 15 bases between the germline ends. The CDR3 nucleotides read TGTGCCAGCAGAGCCTCCGTTGGGAGTGAAGCTTTCTTT. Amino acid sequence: CASRASVGSEAFF.

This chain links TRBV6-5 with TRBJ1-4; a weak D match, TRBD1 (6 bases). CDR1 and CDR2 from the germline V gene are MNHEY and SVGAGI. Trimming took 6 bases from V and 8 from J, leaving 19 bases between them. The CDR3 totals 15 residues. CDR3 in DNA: TGTGCCAGCAGACCGTCAGCGGGGGCGCGGGAAAAACTGTTTTTT. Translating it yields CASRPSAGAREKLFF.

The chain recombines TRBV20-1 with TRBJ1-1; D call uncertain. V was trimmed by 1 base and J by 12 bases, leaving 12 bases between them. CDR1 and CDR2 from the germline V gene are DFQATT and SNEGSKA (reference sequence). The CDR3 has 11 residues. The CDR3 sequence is CSARGIEGTFF. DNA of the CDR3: TGCAGTGCTAGAGGTATAGAGGGAACTTTCTTT.

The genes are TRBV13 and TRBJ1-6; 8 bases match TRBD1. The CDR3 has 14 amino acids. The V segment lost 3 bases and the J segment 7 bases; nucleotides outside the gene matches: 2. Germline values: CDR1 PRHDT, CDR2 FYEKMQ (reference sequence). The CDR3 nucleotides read TGTGCCAGCAGCTTTAACAGGGGGAATTCACCCCTCCACTTT. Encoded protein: CASSFNRGNSPLHF.

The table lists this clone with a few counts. The CDR3 sequence: CAINAGAGGALGYGYTF. DNA for the CDR3: TGTGCCATCAATGCGGGGGCAGGGGGGGCGCTTGGCTATGGCTACACCTTC. The gene calls are TRBV10-3 and TRBJ1-2; TRBD1 matches at 7 bases. Trimming took 7 bases from V and 4 from J; bases not matched to a gene: 18. The CDR3 consists of 17 residues. Germline V CDR1 and CDR2: ENHRY, SYGVKD.